Presented here are 21 T cell receptor beta chains from one specimen sequenced in a study of CD8 T cells in ankylosing spondylitis. Their antigens are not known. TCRdb re-analysed the 5' RACE reads in MiXCR, keeping a single row per CDR3 protein. The sample shows more than 250,000 distinct CDR3 sequences, less than 9.5% of them seen only once. Findings and limits, study-wide: What appeared characteristic of ankylosing spondylitis blood was a TCR beta motif of several highly homologous variants.

What was sequenced was blood, either unsorted or a sorted T cell fraction (not recorded which). The receptors shown here come from a male donor with ankylosing spondylitis.

This clonotype was counted at least ten times. V usage is TRBV27 and J usage is TRBJ2-1; no reliable D call. This CDR3 is built from 13 residues. V lost 6 bases to trimming and J lost 0 bases, with 6 bases between them. Per germline, CDR1 MNHEY and CDR2 SMNVEV (reference sequence). In DNA form, the CDR3 reads TGTGCCAGCAGCATGAGCTCCTACAATGAGCAGTTCTTC. Its translation: CASSMSSYNEQFF.

This clonotype showed up many times. The gene calls are TRBV12-3 or TRBV12-4 and TRBJ2-7; 9 nucleotides match TRBD1. Germline trimming cut 5 bases from V and 4 bases from J; bases unmatched to any gene: 6. There are 14 residues in the CDR3. The CDR3 coding sequence is TGTGCCAGCAGTCTGAGACAGGGGGGTTACGAGCAGTACTTC. It specifies CASSLRQGGYEQYF.

The chain employs TRBV3-1 and TRBJ2-7; D is ambiguous. CDR1 and CDR2 (germline): LGHDT, YNNKEL (reference sequence). CDR3 length equals 12 residues. V was clipped by 1 base and J by 4 bases, with 5 bases between them. Here the CDR3 DNA reads TGTGCCAGCAGCCAAGTCCTGTACGAGCAGTACTTC. Its translation: CASSQVLYEQYF.

This clonotype was picked up a small number of times. The chain carries TRBV12-3 or TRBV12-4 and TRBJ1-4, with a possible D match to TRBD1 (5 bases). This CDR3 is built from 13 residues. Between the trimmed V and J ends, which lost 7 bases and 12 bases, there was a span of 18 bases. The CDR3 DNA reads as TGTGCCAGCAAAAGGGGCAAAGTTTTGGAACTGTTTTTT. Protein sequence: CASKRGKVLELFF.

There are many counts of this clonotype. A junction boundary mismatches the germline segment, possibly from a read error. This chain uses TRBV6-2 or TRBV6-3 with TRBJ1-1; D unclear. CDR3 length: 14 residues. Germline V CDR1 and CDR2: MNHEY, SVGEGT. The CDR3 region has the DNA TGTGCCAGCGGGAGAGGCAGGATTCGCCTGAACACTTCCTTT. This encodes CASGRGRIRLNTSF.

This clonotype has only a few counts. V gene TRBV5-4 combines with J gene TRBJ2-1; 7 positions agree with TRBD2. Trimming removed 1 base from V and 10 bases from J; junction bases left unmatched: 8. This CDR3 is 14 amino acids long. Germline lookup yields CDR1 SGHNT and CDR2 YYREEE (reference sequence). The CDR3 region has the DNA TGTGCCAGCAGCTTGTTGGCGGGGGATTCGGAGCAGTTCTTC. This sequence encodes CASSLLAGDSEQFF.

This clonotype has just a few counts. The chain links TRBV24-1 to TRBJ2-2; the D gene is possibly TRBD1 (5 bases). The germline CDR1 and CDR2 sequences are KGHDR and SFDVKD. Trimming pared 11 bases from V and 0 bases from J, leaving 12 bases between. The CDR3 length is 14 residues. CDR3 sequence reads: CAIGAVSNTGELFF. Here the CDR3 DNA reads TGTGCCATAGGGGCCGTTTCGAACACCGGGGAGCTGTTTTTT.

This clonotype was seen a handful of times. The chain is built from TRBV11-2 and TRBJ2-7; 12 bases map to TRBD1. Germline V gene lookup returns CDR1 SGHAT and CDR2 FQNNGV. Trimming cost V 5 bases and J 6 bases; bases outside gene matches: 8. The CDR3 consists of 15 residues. The CDR3 is CASSLWDRGLSEQYF. DNA of the CDR3: TGTGCCAGCAGCCTCTGGGACAGGGGGCTGAGCGAGCAGTACTTC.

This clonotype was detected only a few times. The chain couples TRBV5-4 to TRBJ2-1, with D perhaps TRBD1 (5 bases). With 1 base removed from V and 5 bases from J, the gap between germline ends came to 10 bases. The CDR3 consists of 14 residues. The germline V gene encodes CDR1 SGHNT and CDR2 YYREEE (reference sequence). The DNA of the CDR3 is TGTGCCAGCAGCTTGCAGGGTTCAGACAATGAGCAGTTCTTC. Encoded protein: CASSLQGSDNEQFF.

The chain couples TRBV5-1 to TRBJ1-4; D possibly corresponds to TRBD1 (6 bases). Trimming left V 0 bases short and J 5 bases short, with 14 bases between. The CDR3 runs 16 residues. Germline CDR1 is SGHRS and CDR2 is YFSETQ. The CDR3 DNA follows: TGCGCCAGCAGCTTGGCCGAGGGAGGGGGAAATGAAAAACTGTTTTTT. Its protein product is CASSLAEGGGNEKLFF.

Ten or more counts support this clonotype. This chain links TRBV3-1 with TRBJ2-1; 10 positions match TRBD1. The trim removed 1 base at V and 4 bases at J, leaving 7 bases unmatched. The CDR3 length is 17 residues. The germline gives CDR1 LGHDT, CDR2 YNNKEL (reference sequence). The CDR3 loop reads CASSQVPGTGVYNEQFF. Here the CDR3 DNA reads TGTGCCAGCAGCCAAGTCCCCGGGACAGGGGTATACAATGAGCAGTTCTTC.

This clonotype was detected many times. The CDR3 is CASSLDRISGNEQFF. The CDR3 nucleotides read TGTGCCAGCTCACTAGACAGAATCTCGGGCAATGAGCAGTTCTTC. V is TRBV18 and J is TRBJ2-1; D might be TRBD1 (5 bases). Germline V gives CDR1 KGHSH, CDR2 LQKENI. The CDR3 length is 15 residues. V lost 4 bases and J lost 6, with 16 bases in between.

This clonotype was seen many times. V and J are TRBV20-1 and TRBJ2-5; no clear D. CDR1 is DFQATT and CDR2 is SNEGSKA in the germline V gene (reference sequence). V dropped 3 bases and J dropped 1 base, with 9 bases sitting between them. The CDR3 spans 13 residues. CDR3 loop: CSASLASQETQYF. The CDR3 nucleotides read TGCAGTGCTAGCCTTGCTAGCCAAGAGACCCAGTACTTC.

The CDR3 protein is CASSGTSRRAFRNTGELFF. CDR3 bases: TGTGCCAGCAGCGGAACTAGCAGGAGGGCCTTTAGGAACACCGGGGAGCTGTTTTTT. J is TRBJ2-2 and V is TRBV9; a weak D match, TRBD2 (6 bases). CDR3 length equals 19 residues. Trimming pared 3 bases from V and 1 base from J, leaving 22 bases between. Germline CDR1 and CDR2: SGDLS and YYNGEE. Variable domain in full (rest from reference TRBV9 and TRBJ2-2): DSGVTQTPKHLITATGQRVTLRCSPRSGDLSVYWYQQSLDQGLQFLIQYYNGEERAKGNILERFSAQQFPDLHSELNLSSLELGDSALYFCASSGTSRRAFRNTGELFFGEGSRLTVL.

This clonotype came up many times. CDR3 residues: CASSQRGAQYF. CDR3 coding DNA: TGCGCCAGCAGCCAAAGGGGTGCGCAGTACTTC. This chain links TRBV4-1 with TRBJ2-7, with D perhaps TRBD1 (5 bases). V lost 2 bases, J lost 9 bases, and 8 bases lay in between. CDR1 and CDR2 (germline): MGHRA, YSYEKL. This CDR3 contains 11 residues.

The genes are TRBV19 and TRBJ2-1; 7 bases map to TRBD2. Looked up from germline, CDR1 is LNHDA and CDR2 is SQIVND (reference sequence). This CDR3 contains 17 residues. The J segment lost 3 bases and the V segment lost 5 bases, leaving 13 bases of the junction unmatched. The CDR3 nucleotides are TGTGCCAGTAGTCCTCCTTCCCCGGGACTATACTACAATGAGCAGTTCTTC. Translated, it gives CASSPPSPGLYYNEQFF.

At least ten counts were recorded for this clonotype. DNA for the CDR3: TGTGCCAGCAGTACCCTAGCGGGACCCTACAATGAGCAGTTCTTC. Protein sequence: CASSTLAGPYNEQFF. J is TRBJ2-1 and V is TRBV12-3 or TRBV12-4; 9 bases agree with TRBD2. The CDR3 contains 15 residues. The V gene end was trimmed by 5 bases and the J gene end by 2 bases; junction bases not matched to a gene: 4.

This clonotype was observed many times. The chain is built from TRBV29-1 and TRBJ2-6; D is undetermined. V dropped 7 bases and J dropped 2 bases, with 12 bases sitting between them. The germline CDR1 and CDR2 sequences are SQVTM and ANQGSEA. The CDR3 has 14 residues. CDR3 sequence (DNA): TGCAGCGCTTCCGGAGATCCTGGGGCCAACGTCCTGACTTTC. It is translated as CSASGDPGANVLTF.

This clonotype turned up a few times. The chain links TRBV2 to TRBJ1-6, with TRBD1 identical over 7 bases. V trimming: 8 bases; J trimming: 4 bases; junction bases outside the gene matches: 8. The germline CDR1 and CDR2 sequences are SNHLY and FYNNEI. The CDR3 covers 15 residues. In nucleotides, the CDR3 is TGTGCCAGCGGCCACCGGGACAGTTATAATTCACCCCTCCACTTT. Its protein is CASGHRDSYNSPLHF.

This clonotype was counted between two and nine times. J is TRBJ2-6 and V is TRBV29-1; unclear D gene. V lost 4 bases and J lost 4, with 14 bases in between. Germline CDR1 and CDR2: SQVTM and ANQGSEA. The CDR3 has 15 amino acids. The CDR3 DNA follows: TGCAGCGTTGCCGTTACGGGTACCGGGGCCAACGTCCTGACTTTC. Residues: CSVAVTGTGANVLTF.

The chain uses TRBV27 and TRBJ2-1, with D possibly being TRBD2 (7 bases). Per the germline V gene, CDR1 is MNHEY and CDR2 is SMNVEV (reference sequence). V was clipped by 3 bases and J by 9 bases, with 15 bases between them. This CDR3 has 14 residues. This CDR3 is CASSFRLGGVEQFF. CDR3 nucleotides: TGTGCCAGCAGTTTCCGACTAGGGGGGGTTGAGCAGTTCTTC.